A single sample gave rise to the 3 T cell receptor beta chains below, sequenced in a study of T-cell reconstitution after alpha-beta-depleted transplantation in children. Using unique molecular identifiers, the investigators prepared the TCRbeta library. TCRdb used MiXCR to reprocess the PCR reads, holding one entry per CDR3 protein. In the table there are roughly 590,000 distinct CDR3 sequences, 16% of which are singletons. This specimen consisted of PBMCs from the stem cell graft donor, obtained from the stem cell graft. The receptors come from a human donor who donated a stem cell graft to a child with acute myeloid leukemia.

A word on this clonotype: This may stem from a read error, because a much larger clone lies one nucleotide away. J is TRBJ2-1 and V is TRBV11-1; no firm D call. The CDR3 totals 11 residues. Germline loops: CDR1 SGHAT, CDR2 FQDESV (reference sequence). Trimming shortened V by 2 bases and J by 8 bases, and 4 bases separated the two germline ends. For the CDR3, the DNA is TGTGCCAGCAGCTTAAGACATGAGCAGTTCTTC. Protein: CASSLRHEQFF.

This clonotype came up many times. This chain's CDR3 is CSARRGSYEKLFF. The CDR3 region has the DNA TGCAGTGCTAGAAGGGGCAGTTATGAAAAACTGTTTTTT. V usage is TRBV20-1 and J usage is TRBJ1-4, with D perhaps matching TRBD1 (5 bases). This CDR3 is 13 amino acids long. The ends were cut back, 2 bases at V and 6 bases at J, with 10 bases in the middle. CDR1 and CDR2 (germline): DFQATT, SNEGSKA (reference sequence).

This chain uses TRBV5-1 with TRBJ2-1; tentative D call: TRBD2 (7 bases). This CDR3 region has 17 residues. Germline-derived CDR1 and CDR2 are SGHRS and YFSETQ. Trimming took off 4 bases at V and 8 bases at J, with 25 bases between the two ends. The CDR3 nucleotides read TGCGCCAGCAGCGCAGAGGGGGGCGGGGGTCCCCCTCATGAGCAGTTCTTC. Translating gives CASSAEGGGGPPHEQFF.